This entry lists 3 T cell receptor beta chains sequenced from one sample in a study of cytomegalovirus exposure and HLA in healthy donors. Data came from immunoSEQ multiplex PCR; TCRdb stores just in-frame clones and leaves some out. The data hold a few hundred thousand clones, with 87% observed a single time. The sequencing sample was made of PBMCs. These receptors were collected from a man aged 18-30 years in good health and CMV-seropositive.

This CDR3 reads CASSYSGTSSYGYTF. The CDR3 bases are TGTGCCAGCAGTTACTCTGGGACATCTAGTTATGGCTACACCTTC. The chain links TRBV6-5 to TRBJ1-2, with D possibly TRBD1 on 6 matching bases. The CDR3 extends over 15 amino acids. Looked up from germline, CDR1 is MNHEY and CDR2 is SVGAGI. V was pared by 0 bases and J by 5 bases, with 13 bases between.

The chain uses TRBV30 and TRBJ2-7; possibly TRBD2 for D (6 bases). The CDR3 totals 12 residues. Germline assignment: CDR1 GTSNPN and CDR2 SVGIG (reference sequence). V was clipped by 0 bases and J by 3 bases, with 6 bases between them. CDR3 bases: TGTGCCTGGAGTGTGACTAGCTACGAGCAGTACTTC. Amino acid sequence: CAWSVTSYEQYF.

The V and J genes are TRBV28 and TRBJ2-7; 14 nucleotides agree with TRBD2. V shed 5 bases and J 3 bases; nucleotides not matched to a gene: 3. The CDR3 has 15 residues. Per the germline V gene, CDR1 is MDHEN and CDR2 is SYDVKM. For the CDR3, the DNA is TGTGCCAGCAGTAAAGGGACTAGCGGGAGCTACGAGCAGTACTTC. It codes for CASSKGTSGSYEQYF.